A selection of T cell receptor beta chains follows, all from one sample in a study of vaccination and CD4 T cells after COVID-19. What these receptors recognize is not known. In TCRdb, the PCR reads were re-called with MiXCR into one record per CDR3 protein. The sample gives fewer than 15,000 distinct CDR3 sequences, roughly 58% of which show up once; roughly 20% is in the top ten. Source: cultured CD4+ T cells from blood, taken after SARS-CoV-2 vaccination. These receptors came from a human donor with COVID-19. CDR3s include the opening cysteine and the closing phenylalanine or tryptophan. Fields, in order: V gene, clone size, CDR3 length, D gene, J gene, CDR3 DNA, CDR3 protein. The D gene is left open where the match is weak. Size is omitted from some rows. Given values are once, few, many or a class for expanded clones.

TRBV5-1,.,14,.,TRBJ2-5,TGCGCCAGCAGCTTGGAGGGCAGGCAAGAGACCCAGTACTTC,CASSLEGRQETQYF
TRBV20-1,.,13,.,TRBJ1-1,TGCAGTGCTGGGGGGGGCCCTAACACTGAAGCTTTCTTT,CSAGGGPNTEAFF
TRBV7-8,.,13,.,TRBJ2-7,TGTGCCGCCCATGGGCTGAACTCCTACGAGCAGTACTTC,CAAHGLNSYEQYF
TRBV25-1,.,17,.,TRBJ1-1,TGTGCCAGCAGTGAGGGAAAATCAGGGTCGGTGGACACTGAAGCTTTCTTT,CASSEGKSGSVDTEAFF
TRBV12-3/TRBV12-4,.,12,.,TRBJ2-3,TGTGCCAGCAGTTTTAGAGGGGCTGCGCAGTATTTT,CASSFRGAAQYF
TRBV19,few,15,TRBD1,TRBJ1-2,TGTGCCAGTAGTATAGCCGGAACAGGGGGCTATGGCTACACCTTC,CASSIAGTGGYGYTF
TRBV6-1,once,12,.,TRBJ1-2,TGTGCCAGCAGCCGCAAGGCCTATGGCTACACCTTC,CASSRKAYGYTF
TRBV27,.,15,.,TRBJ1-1,TGTGCCAGCTACCCCTTGGATTTTACCCTCACTGAAGCTTTCTTT,CASYPLDFTLTEAFF
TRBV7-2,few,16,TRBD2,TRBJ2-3,TGTGCCAGCAGCCGAAGACTAGCGGCAAGCACAGATACGCAGTATTTT,CASSRRLAASTDTQYF
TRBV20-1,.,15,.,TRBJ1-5,TGCAGTGCTAGAGACTGGGGGGTGGAGGGTCAGCCCCAGCATTTT,CSARDWGVEGQPQHF
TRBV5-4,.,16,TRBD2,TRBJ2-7,TGTGCCAGCAGGGCGGGAGGGGCGCAAACCGCCAATGAGCAGTACTTC,CASRAGGAQTANEQYF
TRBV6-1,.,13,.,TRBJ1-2,TGTGCCAGCAGTGAAAGGGGGTCCTATGGCTACACCTTC,CASSERGSYGYTF
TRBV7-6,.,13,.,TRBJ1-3,TGTGCCAGCAGCCAAGCCTCTGGAAACACCATATATTTT,CASSQASGNTIYF
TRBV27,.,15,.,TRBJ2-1,TGTGCCAGCAGTTTATCGTGGCAGACTTACAATGAGCAGTTCTTC,CASSLSWQTYNEQFF
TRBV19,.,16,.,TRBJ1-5,TGTGCCACCTTACTCCTAGGAGACGGGGCTGATCAGCCCCAGCATTTT,CATLLLGDGADQPQHF
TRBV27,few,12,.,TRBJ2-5,TGTGCCAGCAGGGGGAACCAAGAGACCCAGTACTTC,CASRGNQETQYF
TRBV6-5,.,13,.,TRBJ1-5,TGTGCCAGCAGTTACGGGTTCGGGCAGCCCCAGCATTTT,CASSYGFGQPQHF
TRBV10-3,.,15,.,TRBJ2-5,TGTGCCATCAGTGAGAAGGGGCTACGGCAAGAGACCCAGTACTTC,CAISEKGLRQETQYF
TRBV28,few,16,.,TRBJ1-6,TGTGCCAGCAGTTTTTACCAGGGTTCCTATAATTCACCCCTCCACTTT,CASSFYQGSYNSPLHF
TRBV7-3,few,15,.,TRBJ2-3,TGTGCCAGCAGCCCGGGCTCCACGGGAACTAATACGCAGTATTTT,CASSPGSTGTNTQYF
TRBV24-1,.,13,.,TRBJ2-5,TGTGCCACCAGTGATTTTAAAGGGGAGACCCAGTACTTC,CATSDFKGETQYF
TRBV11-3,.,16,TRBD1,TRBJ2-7,TGTGCCAGCAGCAAACAGGGGAAAAATGGCTCCTACGAGCAGTACTTC,CASSKQGKNGSYEQYF
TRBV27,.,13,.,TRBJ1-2,TGTGCCAGCAGCTCGGGACCAATATATGGCTACACCTTC,CASSSGPIYGYTF
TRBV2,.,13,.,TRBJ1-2,TGTGCCAGCAGTCCGACAAAGTTCGATGGCTACACCTTC,CASSPTKFDGYTF
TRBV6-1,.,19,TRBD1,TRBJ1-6,TGTGCCAGCACCCCGGACAGGGGGCGATGGGGTTCCTATAATTCACCCCTCCACTTT,CASTPDRGRWGSYNSPLHF